The clone carrying this TCR beta chain was recorded many times. The target antigen is unknown. Time point given: newly diagnosed GD, antithyroid drugs for less than 3 months. PBMC-extracted RNA yielded the TCR library. Through Arm-PCR of CDR3 regions and iRepertoire HTBI primers, TCR beta libraries were built. Per the study methods: Sample data revealed about 60 TRBV and some 14 TRBJ segments. Each CDR3 protein is one row after TCRdb ran MiXCR on the multiplex PCR reads. The V and J calls and clone size are TCRdb's, not the authors'. The sample carries fewer than 550,000 distinct CDR3 sequences, about 15% recorded once. The CDR3 is 17 amino acids. The V gene's germline CDR1 is ENHRY and CDR2 SYGVKD. V lost 5 bases, J lost 3 bases, and 6 bases stayed unmatched. This specimen comes from a study of regulatory T cells in long-lasting Graves disease. Points from the study as a whole: Shared public clonotypes totalled approximately 3,000 in persistent patients, compared with around 880 in new patients. There were preferences for TRBV28, TRBJ1-2 and TRBJ2-5 in persistent disease.

This same sample was also part of a study on T cells in Graves' hyperthyroidism and ophthalmopathy.

This clonotype was sampled from a woman aged 35-65 years with Graves disease. The sequenced sample was peripheral blood mononuclear cells (PBMCs), obtained at new diagnosis, from a patient treated with antithyroid drugs. V gene TRBV10-3 combines with J gene TRBJ2-5, with 16 bases matching TRBD2. CDR3 sequence (DNA): TGTGCCATCAGTCCCGGGACTAGCGGGGGGGCCAAAGAGACCCAGTACTTC. It translates to CAISPGTSGGAKETQYF.